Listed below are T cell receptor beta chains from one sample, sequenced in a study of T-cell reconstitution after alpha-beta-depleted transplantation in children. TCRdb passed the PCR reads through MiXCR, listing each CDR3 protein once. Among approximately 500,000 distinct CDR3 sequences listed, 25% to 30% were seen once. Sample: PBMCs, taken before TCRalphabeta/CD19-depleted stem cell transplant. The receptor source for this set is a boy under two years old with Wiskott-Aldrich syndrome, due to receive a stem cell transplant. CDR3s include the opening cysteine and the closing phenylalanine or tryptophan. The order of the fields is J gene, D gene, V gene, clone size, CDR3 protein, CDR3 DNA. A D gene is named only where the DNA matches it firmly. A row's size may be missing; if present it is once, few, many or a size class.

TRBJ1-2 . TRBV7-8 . CASSLGGVGYGYTF TGTGCCAGCAGCTTAGGGGGTGTGGGTTATGGCTACACCTTC
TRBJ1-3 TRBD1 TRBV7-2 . CASSITPGGVGNTIYF TGTGCCAGCAGCATAACCCCAGGGGGGGTCGGAAACACCATATATTTT
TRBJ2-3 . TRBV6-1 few CASSVTAGSTDTQYF TGTGCCAGCAGTGTGACGGCAGGGAGCACAGATACGCAGTATTTT
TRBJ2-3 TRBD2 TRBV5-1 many CASSFLAGGTDTQYF TGCGCCAGCAGCTTTCTAGCGGGAGGGACAGATACGCAGTATTTT
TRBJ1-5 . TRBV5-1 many CASSLEGTQPQHF TGCGCCAGCAGCTTGGAGGGGACTCAGCCCCAGCATTTT
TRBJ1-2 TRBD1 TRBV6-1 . CASSRRSGTGTQPDGYTF TGTGCCAGCAGTCGCCGATCCGGGACAGGAACCCAGCCAGATGGCTACACCTTC
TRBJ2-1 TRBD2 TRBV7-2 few CASSPRAGVTYNEQFF TGTGCCAGCAGCCCAAGAGCGGGAGTCACCTACAATGAGCAGTTCTTC
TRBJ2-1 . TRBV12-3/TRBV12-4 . CASRPGWSYNEQFF TGTGCCAGCAGGCCGGGGTGGTCCTACAATGAGCAGTTCTTC
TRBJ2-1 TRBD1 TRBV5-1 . CASSRTGPNEQFF TGCGCCAGCAGTCGGACAGGGCCCAATGAGCAGTTCTTC
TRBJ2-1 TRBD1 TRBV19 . CASSIPTGVYNEQFF TGTGCCAGTAGTATCCCGACAGGGGTCTACAATGAGCAGTTCTTC
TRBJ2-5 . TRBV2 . CASSRVSSRTQYF TGTGCCAGCAGTCGGGTCTCTTCTCGGACCCAGTACTTC
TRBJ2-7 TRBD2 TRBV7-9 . CASSFTTSGSYGHEQYF TGTGCCAGCAGCTTTACGACTAGCGGGAGTTATGGGCACGAGCAGTACTTC
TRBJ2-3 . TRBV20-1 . CSAFSGSTDTQYF TGCAGTGCTTTTAGCGGTAGCACAGATACGCAGTATTTT
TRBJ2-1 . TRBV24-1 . CATSDGAKDEQFF TGTGCCACCAGTGACGGGGCGAAAGATGAGCAGTTCTTC
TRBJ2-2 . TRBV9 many CASSVQGRDTGELFF TGTGCCAGCAGCGTACAGGGAAGGGACACCGGGGAGCTGTTTTTT
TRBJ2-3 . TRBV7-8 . CASSISRGIYTDTQYF TGTGCCAGCAGCATTAGCCGGGGGATTTACACAGATACGCAGTATTTT
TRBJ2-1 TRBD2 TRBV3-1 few CASSQGRTSGTYNEQFF TGTGCCAGCAGCCAAGGCCGAACTAGCGGGACCTACAATGAGCAGTTCTTC
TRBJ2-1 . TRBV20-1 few CSARDPLLPEQFF TGCAGTGCTAGAGACCCTCTCCTACCCGAGCAGTTCTTC
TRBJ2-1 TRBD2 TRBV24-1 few CATSDSGLESYNEQFF TGTGCCACCAGTGATTCGGGACTAGAAAGCTACAATGAGCAGTTCTTC
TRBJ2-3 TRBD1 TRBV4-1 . CASSHAGTGSTDTQYF TGCGCCAGCAGCCACGCCGGGACAGGGAGCACAGATACGCAGTATTTT
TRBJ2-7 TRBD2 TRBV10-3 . CAISATSGEQYF TGTGCCATCAGCGCGACTAGCGGAGAGCAGTACTTC
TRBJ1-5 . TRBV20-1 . CSARSRGRQPQHF TGCAGTGCTCGATCGAGGGGTCGTCAGCCCCAGCATTTT
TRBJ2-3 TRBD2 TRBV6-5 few CASSLKAGVATQYF TGTGCCAGCAGTTTAAAGGCGGGGGTAGCTACGCAGTATTTT
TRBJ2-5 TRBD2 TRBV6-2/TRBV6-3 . CASSGLAVQETQYF TGTGCCAGCAGTGGACTAGCGGTACAAGAGACCCAGTACTTC
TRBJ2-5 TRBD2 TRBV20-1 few CSAINSGRAGIGETQYF TGCAGTGCTATTAATAGCGGGAGGGCCGGGATTGGAGAGACCCAGTACTTC
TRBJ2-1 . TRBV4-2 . CASSHDKGEQFF TGTGCCAGCAGCCACGACAAGGGTGAGCAGTTCTTC
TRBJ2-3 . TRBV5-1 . CASSLDVARTDTQYF TGCGCCAGCAGCTTGGACGTCGCCCGCACAGATACGCAGTATTTT
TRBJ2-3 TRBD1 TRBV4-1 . CASSRTDRADTQYF TGCGCCAGCAGCCGAACGGACAGGGCAGATACGCAGTATTTT
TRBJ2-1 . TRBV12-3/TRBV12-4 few CASSLGASVEQFF TGTGCCAGCAGTTTAGGGGCTAGTGTTGAGCAGTTCTTC
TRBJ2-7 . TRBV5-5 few CASSLDTPGYEQYF TGTGCCAGCAGCCTCGATACACCTGGCTACGAGCAGTACTTC
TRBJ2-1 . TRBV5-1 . CASSYRQASSYNEQFF TGCGCCAGCAGTTACAGACAGGCAAGCTCCTACAATGAGCAGTTCTTC
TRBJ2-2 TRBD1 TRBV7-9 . CASSHTGVYSAGELFF TGTGCCAGCAGCCATACAGGGGTATATTCGGCCGGGGAGCTGTTTTTT
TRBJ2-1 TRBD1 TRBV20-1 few CSAYDRGDEQFF TGCAGTGCTTACGACAGGGGAGATGAGCAGTTCTTC
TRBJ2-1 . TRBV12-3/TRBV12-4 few CASSLTASSYNEQFF TGTGCCAGCAGTTTAACGGCGAGCTCCTACAATGAGCAGTTCTTC
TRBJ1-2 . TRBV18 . CASSSLGKNYGYTF TGTGCCAGCTCATCTTTAGGGAAAAACTATGGCTACACCTTC
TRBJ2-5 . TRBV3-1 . CASSQDVEGGETQYF TGTGCCAGCAGCCAAGACGTAGAGGGGGGAGAGACCCAGTACTTC
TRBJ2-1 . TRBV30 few CAWSVRSYHNEQFF TGTGCCTGGAGTGTCCGCAGCTACCACAATGAGCAGTTCTTC
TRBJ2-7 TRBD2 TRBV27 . CASSFQAGGTYEQYF TGTGCCAGCAGTTTCCAAGCGGGGGGAACCTACGAGCAGTACTTC
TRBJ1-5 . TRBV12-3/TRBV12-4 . CASSLVRPNRGNQPQHF TGTGCCAGCAGTTTAGTTCGGCCGAATAGGGGCAATCAGCCCCAGCATTTT
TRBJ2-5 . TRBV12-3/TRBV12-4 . CASSFHSPETQYF TGTGCCAGCAGTTTCCACAGTCCGGAGACCCAGTACTTC
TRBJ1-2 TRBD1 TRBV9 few CASSFSGTGIGYTF TGTGCCAGCAGCTTCTCCGGGACAGGGATCGGCTACACCTTC
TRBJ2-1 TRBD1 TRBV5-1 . CASSLWGQGEFNEQFF TGCGCCAGCAGCTTGTGGGGGCAGGGGGAGTTCAATGAGCAGTTCTTC
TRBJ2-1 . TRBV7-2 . CASSSGLVNEQFF TGTGCCAGCAGCTCGGGACTCGTAAATGAGCAGTTCTTC
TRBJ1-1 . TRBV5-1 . CASSLVGGMNTEAFF TGCGCCAGCAGCTTGGTCGGAGGGATGAACACTGAAGCTTTCTTT
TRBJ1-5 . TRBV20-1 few CSAGQYGNQPQHF TGCAGTGCAGGACAGTATGGCAATCAGCCCCAGCATTTT
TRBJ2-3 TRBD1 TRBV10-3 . CAISTGTGEDTQYF TGTGCCATCAGTACCGGGACAGGGGAAGATACGCAGTATTTT
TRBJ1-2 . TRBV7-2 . CASSYRDGLNYGYTF TGTGCCAGCAGCTACCGGGACGGACTTAACTATGGCTACACCTTC
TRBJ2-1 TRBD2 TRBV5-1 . CASSTRLAGGEQFF TGCGCCAGCAGCACCCGACTAGCGGGAGGTGAGCAGTTCTTC
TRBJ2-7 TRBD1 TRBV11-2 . CASSLGGRTGSGSYEQYF TGTGCCAGCAGCTTAGGGGGAAGGACAGGGTCTGGATCCTACGAGCAGTACTTC
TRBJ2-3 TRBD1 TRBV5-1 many CASSIGTVRDTQYF TGCGCCAGCAGCATCGGGACAGTGAGGGATACGCAGTATTTT